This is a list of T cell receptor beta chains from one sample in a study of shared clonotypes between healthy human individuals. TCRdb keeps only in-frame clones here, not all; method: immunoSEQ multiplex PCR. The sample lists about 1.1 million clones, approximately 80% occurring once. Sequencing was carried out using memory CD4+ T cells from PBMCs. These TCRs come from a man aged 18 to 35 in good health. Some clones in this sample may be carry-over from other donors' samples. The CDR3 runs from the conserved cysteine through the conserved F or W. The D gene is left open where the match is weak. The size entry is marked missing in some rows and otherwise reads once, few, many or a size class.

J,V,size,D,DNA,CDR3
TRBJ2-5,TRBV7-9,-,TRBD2,TGTGCCAGCAGCTTGGCGGGACTAGCGGCGGAGACCCAGTACTTC,CASSLAGLAAETQYF
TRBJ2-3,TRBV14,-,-,TGTGCCAGCAGCCAAACCGGGTCTAGCACAGATACGCAGTATTTT,CASSQTGSSTDTQYF
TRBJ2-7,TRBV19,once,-,TGTGCCAGTAGTATCCAAGGGAGGGGGGCCTACGAGCAGTACTTC,CASSIQGRGAYEQYF
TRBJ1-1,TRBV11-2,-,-,TGTGCCAGCAGCTTATCTCGGCAATCCCTCCACGTTTTCTTT,CASSLSRQSLHVFF
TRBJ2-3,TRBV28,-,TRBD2,TGTGCCAGCAGGCCCCCGGGAGGGATGACCGTTCTCACAGATACGCAGTATTTT,CASRPPGGMTVLTDTQYF
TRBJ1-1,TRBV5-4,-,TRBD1,TGTGCCAGCAGCTTGGAGAAGGGGGCTCGTGGGGCGAACACTGAAGCTTTCTTT,CASSLEKGARGANTEAFF
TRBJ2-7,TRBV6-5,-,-,TGTGCCAGCAGTTACTCGAAGTGGGCCCCGCAGCAGTACTTC,CASSYSKWAPQQYF
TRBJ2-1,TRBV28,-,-,TGTGCCAGCAGTCAACAGGGTAATGAGCAGTTCTTC,CASSQQGNEQFF
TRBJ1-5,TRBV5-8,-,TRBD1,TGTGCCAGCAGCACACAGGGGATGGGAAATCAGCCCCAGCATTTT,CASSTQGMGNQPQHF
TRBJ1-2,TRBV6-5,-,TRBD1,TGTGCCAGCAGTTCGGACAGGGTTGGCTACACCTTC,CASSSDRVGYTF
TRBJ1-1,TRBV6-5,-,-,TGTGCCAGCAGAAACTCCGGGGCAGGGCCCCCTGAAGCTTTCTTT,CASRNSGAGPPEAFF
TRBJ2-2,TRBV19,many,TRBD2,TGTGCCAGTGCCCCCTGGGGGAGGGGGAACACCGGGGAGCTGTTTTTT,CASAPWGRGNTGELFF
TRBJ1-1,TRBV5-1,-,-,TGCGCCAGCAGCTCTGGGGATTGGGCCACTGAAGCTTTCTTT,CASSSGDWATEAFF
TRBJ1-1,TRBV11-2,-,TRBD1,TGTGCCAGCAGCTCTAGTGTGGCGGGACAGGGTGGGGCTTTCTTT,CASSSSVAGQGGAFF
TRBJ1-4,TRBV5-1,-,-,TGCGCCAGCAGACCCGAGGGAACTAATGAAAAACTGTTTTTT,CASRPEGTNEKLFF
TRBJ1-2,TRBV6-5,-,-,TGTGCCAGCAAACTAGGGGGTGGCTACACCTTC,CASKLGGGYTF
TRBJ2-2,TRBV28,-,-,TGTGCCAGCAGCCTTTGGGGGGACACCGGGGAGCTGTTTTTT,CASSLWGDTGELFF
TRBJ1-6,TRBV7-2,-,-,TGTGCCAGCAGCTCGGACAATTCACCCCTCCACTTT,CASSSDNSPLHF
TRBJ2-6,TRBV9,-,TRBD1,TGTGCCAGCAGCGTAGGGCAGGGGGTAAATGGGGCCAACGTCCTGACTTTC,CASSVGQGVNGANVLTF
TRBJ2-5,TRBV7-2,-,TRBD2,TGTGCCAGCAGCCGCGGGACTAGCGGGGAGACCCAGTACTTC,CASSRGTSGETQYF